Ten or more counts support the clone carrying this T cell receptor (beta chain). This entry is derived from a study of T-cell reconstitution after alpha-beta-depleted transplantation in children. As it was prepared, the TCRbeta library received unique molecular identifiers. TCRdb called the PCR reads again in MiXCR, with one record for every CDR3 protein. The table lists hundreds of thousands of distinct CDR3 sequences, about an eighth of them singletons. The CDR3 is made up of 13 amino acids. Looked up from germline, CDR1 is SQVTM and CDR2 is ANQGSEA. Trimming stripped 3 bases from V and 0 bases from J, with 8 bases between.

The chain joins TRBV29-1 to TRBJ1-2, with D perhaps TRBD1 (6 bases). This specimen was PBMCs, taken from the stem cell graft. This clonotype originated in a human donor who donated a stem cell graft to a child with Fanconi anemia. CDR3 region: CSVDTGSNYGYTF. CDR3 DNA: TGCAGCGTTGATACAGGGTCTAACTATGGCTACACCTTC.